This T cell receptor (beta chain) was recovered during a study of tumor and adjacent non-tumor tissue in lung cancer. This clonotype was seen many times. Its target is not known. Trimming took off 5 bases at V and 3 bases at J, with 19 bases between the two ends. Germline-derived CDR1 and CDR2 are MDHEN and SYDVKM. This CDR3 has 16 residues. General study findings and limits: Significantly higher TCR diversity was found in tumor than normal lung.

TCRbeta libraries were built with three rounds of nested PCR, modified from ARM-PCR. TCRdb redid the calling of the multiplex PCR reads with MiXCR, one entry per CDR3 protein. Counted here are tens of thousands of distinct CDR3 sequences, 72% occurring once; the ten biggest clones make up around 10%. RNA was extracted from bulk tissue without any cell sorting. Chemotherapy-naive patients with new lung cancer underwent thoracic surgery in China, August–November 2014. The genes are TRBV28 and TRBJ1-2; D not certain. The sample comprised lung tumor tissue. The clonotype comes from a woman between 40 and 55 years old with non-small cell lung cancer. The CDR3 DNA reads TGTGCCAGCAGTCTAAACCCCCTGGACTGGGACTATGGCTACACCTTC. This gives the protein CASSLNPLDWDYGYTF.